These T cell receptor beta chains were read from a single sample in a study of blood T cell repertoires in COVID-19. The table came from immunoSEQ multiplex PCR; TCRdb's copy has only in-frame clones and leaves some out. The sample has fewer than 150,000 clones, 81% seen once; the top ten hold under 2%. The material sequenced was peripheral blood. These receptors were taken from a man aged 50 to 59 with acute or convalescent COVID-19. CDR3s include the opening cysteine and the closing phenylalanine or tryptophan. A D gene is named only where the DNA matches it firmly. Size values are once, few and many counts, or a class for expanded clones, and some rows have none.

abundance	v_gene	d_gene	j_gene	CDR3aa
many	TRBV2	TRBD1	TRBJ1-5	CASSATGFIQPQHF
.	TRBV2	TRBD1	TRBJ1-1	CASKRRTGPMNTEAFF
.	TRBV5-1	TRBD1	TRBJ2-3	CASSLQGAQDTQYF
.	TRBV6-5	TRBD2	TRBJ2-4	CAGGGLLAKNIQYF
.	TRBV15	TRBD2	TRBJ2-1	CATSRAPGLAGGPKVNEQFF
.	TRBV28	.	TRBJ1-2	CASSFDFYGYTF
many	TRBV6-4	TRBD2	TRBJ2-3	CASSDSAGGSTDTQYF
.	TRBV2	.	TRBJ1-5	CASSATGYSNQPQHF
.	TRBV19	.	TRBJ1-1	CASNHRDMNTEAFF
.	TRBV27	.	TRBJ1-3	CASSLRVPLSGNTIYF
.	TRBV3-1/TRBV3-2	TRBD1	TRBJ2-5	CASSLSAGTGALQETQYF
.	TRBV6-5	.	TRBJ1-5	CASSAQDTNQPQHF
once	TRBV24-1	TRBD1	TRBJ1-2	CATSDPGTGGIGYTF
.	TRBV10-2	.	TRBJ2-7	CASSPSGGVVNEQYF
.	TRBV24-1	.	TRBJ1-5	CATSEADNQPQHF
.	TRBV11-2	TRBD2	TRBJ2-3	CASSFSGLAGGTDTQYF
.	TRBV29-1	.	TRBJ2-5	CSATPPGTQTRGNRETQYF
.	TRBV6-5	TRBD1	TRBJ1-5	CASRWDRGPNQPQHF
.	TRBV6-2/TRBV6-3	.	TRBJ2-7	CASSYSRSSYEQYF
.	TRBV24-1	.	TRBJ2-6	CATSDPVEGFLSGANVLTF
.	TRBV4-1	.	TRBJ1-6	CASSQEGGAGSPLHF
once	TRBV7-2	.	TRBJ2-2	CASSLAPRGITGELFF